These 30 T cell receptor beta chains share one sample of origin, sequenced in a study of blood T cell repertoires in COVID-19. Sequenced by immunoSEQ multiplex PCR; TCRdb stores in-frame clones only, minus some. The table lists some 65,000 clones, around 85% of them singletons. The source material was peripheral blood. The receptors come from a man aged 35-49 years with COVID-19, enrolled during active disease.

The genes are TRBV3-1 (or the pseudogene TRBV3-2) and TRBJ1-1; a weak D match, TRBD1 (5 bases). V dropped 4 bases and J dropped 4 bases, with 13 bases sitting between them. The CDR3 loop spans 14 amino acids. The V gene's germline CDR1 is LGHDT and CDR2 YNNKEL (reference sequence). Here the CDR3 DNA reads TGTGCCAGCAGCCTACGGGGGGGAATCACTGAAGCTTTCTTT. This encodes CASSLRGGITEAFF.

This clone has a single count. The genes are TRBV30 and TRBJ2-4, with D tentatively TRBD1 (6 bases). With 3 bases removed from V and 5 bases from J, the gap between germline ends came to 11 bases. The CDR3 is made up of 13 amino acids. The germline V gene encodes CDR1 GTSNPN and CDR2 SVGIG (reference sequence). CDR3 loop: CAWSGQHENIQYF. Here the CDR3 DNA reads TGTGCCTGGAGCGGACAGCATGAAAACATTCAGTACTTC.

The CDR3 loop is CASSPQGQDHTEAFF. In DNA form, the CDR3 reads TGTGCCAGCTCACCCCAGGGACAGGACCACACTGAAGCTTTCTTT. The chain couples TRBV18 to TRBJ1-1; TRBD1 aligns across 8 bases. V lost 3 bases to trimming and J lost 3 bases; unmatched junction nucleotides: 6. CDR1 is KGHSH, CDR2 LQKENI, per germline. The length of the CDR3 is 15 residues.

The rearrangement joins TRBV19 to TRBJ1-2, with D unresolved. Germline V gene data show CDR1 as LNHDA and CDR2 as SQIVND (reference sequence). Trimming pared 0 bases from V and 5 bases from J, leaving 16 bases between. The CDR3 loop spans 16 amino acids. CDR3 coding DNA: TGTGCCAGTAGTATAGACGGGGAGCACAAGCGATATGGCTACACCTTC. Amino acid sequence: CASSIDGEHKRYGYTF.

The genes are TRBV7-2 and TRBJ2-7, with D possibly TRBD2 on 7 matching bases. Germline V CDR1 and CDR2: SGHTA, FQGNSA. The CDR3 spans 16 residues. The V end was cut by 1 base, the J end by 5 bases, with 18 bases between. CDR3 sequence (DNA): TGTGCCAGCAGCTTAGAGTGGGAGGGGGGGCCCGACGAGCAGTACTTC. It codes for CASSLEWEGGPDEQYF.

V gene TRBV7-8 combines with J gene TRBJ2-5, with a tentative D call TRBD2 (5 bases). V was clipped by 3 bases and J by 2 bases, with 10 bases between them. Germline V gene sequence: CDR1 SGHVS, CDR2 FQNEAQ. The CDR3 contains 14 residues. Here the CDR3 reads CASSLDWQQETQYF. CDR3 coding DNA: TGTGCCAGCAGCTTGGACTGGCAGCAAGAGACCCAGTACTTC.

V is TRBV12-5 and J is TRBJ2-5; a possible D gene is TRBD1 (5 bases). CDR3 size: 16 residues. The V end was cut by 4 bases, the J end by 0 bases, with 15 bases between. The V gene's germline CDR1 is LGHNT and CDR2 FRNRAP. The CDR3 DNA reads TGTGCTAGTGGTTGGCAGACAGCCGAGTACCAAGAGACCCAGTACTTC. Translating gives CASGWQTAEYQETQYF.

The chain carries TRBV6-1 and TRBJ2-1; the D gene is possibly TRBD2 (5 bases). CDR1 MNHNS and CDR2 SASEGT come from the germline V gene. V gave up 4 bases and J gave up 0 bases, with 10 bases separating them. This CDR3 contains 15 residues. CDR3: CASSVAKSSYNEQFF. The DNA of the CDR3 is TGTGCCAGCAGTGTAGCGAAGAGCTCCTACAATGAGCAGTTCTTC.

This clone turned up a few times. This sequence joins TRBV5-8 and TRBJ1-5, with D uncertain. Trimming took 0 bases from V and 11 from J, leaving 9 bases between them. The CDR3 runs to 12 residues. The germline V gene encodes CDR1 SGHTS and CDR2 YDEGEE. The CDR3 loop is CASSLDRSAQHF. CDR3 bases: TGTGCCAGCAGCTTGGACCGATCGGCCCAGCATTTT.

CDR3 sequence reads: CASSYLGPLRVTEAFF. DNA for the CDR3: TGTGCCAGCAGTTACTTGGGCCCGCTCCGTGTCACTGAAGCTTTCTTT. This sequence joins TRBV6-5 and TRBJ1-1, with no clear D. The CDR3 totals 16 residues. Looked up from germline, CDR1 is MNHEY and CDR2 is SVGAGI. The germline V and J ends were trimmed by 1 base and 4 bases, with 16 bases remaining between them.

The J gene is TRBJ2-4, the V gene TRBV19; 11 bases match TRBD1. The CDR3 totals 14 residues. Germline V gene sequence: CDR1 LNHDA, CDR2 SQIVND (reference sequence). The V segment lost 5 bases and the J segment 8 bases; nucleotides outside the gene matches: 5. The CDR3 bases are TGTGCCAGTAGTCCCGGGACAGGGGGGCACATTCAGTACTTC. It codes for CASSPGTGGHIQYF.

The rearrangement joins TRBV5-5 to TRBJ2-6; no reliable D call. Trimming removed 5 bases from V and 0 bases from J, with 12 bases in between. This CDR3 has 16 residues. Per the germline V gene, CDR1 is SGHKS and CDR2 is YYEKEE (reference sequence). The CDR3 protein is CASSEQIRSGANVLTF. CDR3 DNA sequence: TGTGCCAGCAGTGAACAGATCCGCTCTGGGGCCAACGTCCTGACTTTC.

V is TRBV15 and J is TRBJ2-3, with TRBD2 matching 8 bases. This CDR3 comprises 16 residues. V trimming: 0 bases; J trimming: 6 bases; junction bases outside the gene matches: 8. Germline-derived CDR1 and CDR2 are LNHNV and YYDKDF (reference sequence). The CDR3 here is CATSRDASGPRDTQYF. In nucleotides, the CDR3 is TGTGCCACCAGCAGAGATGCTAGCGGGCCACGGGATACGCAGTATTTT.

This clone showed up just once. The rearrangement uses TRBV7-9 and TRBJ2-7; 7 nucleotides align to TRBD1. The CDR3 spans 16 residues. Germline V gene sequence: CDR1 SEHNR, CDR2 FQNEAQ (reference sequence). V shed 1 base and J 0 bases; nucleotides not matched to a gene: 6. CDR3 region: CASSLGPGTASYEQYF. The CDR3 DNA follows: TGTGCCAGCAGCTTAGGCCCGGGGACAGCCTCCTACGAGCAGTACTTC.

The chain has TRBV6-5 and TRBJ2-7; no firm D call. Deletions cut 8 bases from V and 3 bases from J, with 11 bases between. This CDR3 has 12 amino acids. CDR1 is MNHEY, CDR2 SVGAGI, per germline. The CDR3 DNA sequence: TGTGCCAGCCGGCGAGGTTTCTACGAGCAGTACTTC. Protein: CASRRGFYEQYF.

CDR3 nucleotides: TGTGCCAGCAGCCAAGTATCTGGGGGGGGCCAGCCAGATACGCAGTATTTT. It translates to CASSQVSGGGQPDTQYF. This sequence joins TRBV4-2 and TRBJ2-3, with D possibly TRBD2 on 7 matching bases. Trimming took 1 base from V and 4 from J, leaving 18 bases between them. Germline CDR1 and CDR2: LGHNA and YNFKEQ. The CDR3 is made up of 17 amino acids.

The chain links TRBV19 to TRBJ2-5, with D unresolved. V was trimmed by 1 base and J by 3 bases, leaving 6 bases between them. CDR3 size: 13 residues. Germline-derived CDR1 and CDR2 are LNHDA and SQIVND (reference sequence). The CDR3 DNA sequence: TGTGCCAGTAGTATAGTCACGGAAGAGACCCAGTACTTC. This gives the protein CASSIVTEETQYF.

The chain has TRBV18 and TRBJ2-5, with 10 positions matching TRBD1. J lost 4 bases, V lost 6 bases, and 11 bases had no gene match. CDR3 length equals 16 residues. Germline-derived CDR1 and CDR2 are KGHSH and LQKENI. The CDR3 loop is CASSQGQGTQGETQYF. CDR3 bases: TGTGCCAGCTCCCAGGGACAGGGGACACAAGGAGAGACCCAGTACTTC.

The chain combines TRBV28 with TRBJ2-1; no clear D gene. The CDR3 runs to 12 residues. Germline V gene sequence: CDR1 MDHEN, CDR2 SYDVKM. Trimming pared 4 bases from V and 10 bases from J, leaving 11 bases between. The CDR3 DNA follows: TGTGCCAGCAGTTACGTCGCCGGGGAGCAGTTCTTC. Its translation: CASSYVAGEQFF. Together with reference TRBV28 and TRBJ2-1, the CDR3 gives the full variable domain: DVKVTQSSRYLVKRTGEKVFLECVQDMDHENMFWYRQDPGLGLRLIYFSYDVKMKEKGDIPEGYSVSREKKERFSLILESASTNQTSMYLCASSYVAGEQFFGPGTRLTVL.

The rearrangement joins TRBV6-5 to TRBJ2-7; D gene uncertain. The V gene lost 2 bases and the J gene lost 2 bases, with 7 bases spanning the gap. This CDR3 spans 13 amino acids. CDR1 is MNHEY, CDR2 SVGAGI, per germline. CDR3 loop: CASSYLITYEQYF. CDR3 nucleotides: TGTGCCAGCAGTTACCTAATAACCTACGAGCAGTACTTC.

This chain joins TRBV3-1 (or the pseudogene TRBV3-2) and TRBJ1-2, with unresolved D. This CDR3 has 13 residues. Germline-derived CDR1 and CDR2 are LGHDT and YNNKEL (reference sequence). Deletions cut 4 bases from V and 0 bases from J, with 6 bases between. The CDR3 reads CASSLSANYGYTF. For the CDR3, the DNA is TGTGCCAGCAGCCTCTCAGCTAACTATGGCTACACCTTC.

The chain combines TRBV27 with TRBJ1-2; D uncertain. Germline CDR1 is MNHEY and CDR2 is SMNVEV (reference sequence). Deletions cut 6 bases from V and 2 bases from J, with 10 bases between. The CDR3 has 13 residues. This chain's CDR3 is CASSPRENYGYTF. DNA of the CDR3: TGTGCCAGCAGCCCCCGGGAGAACTATGGCTACACCTTC.

V gene TRBV7-9 combines with J gene TRBJ2-1; unclear D gene. The germline gives CDR1 SEHNR, CDR2 FQNEAQ (reference sequence). The CDR3 consists of 14 residues. V was clipped by 4 bases and J by 7 bases, with 14 bases between them. The CDR3 sequence is CASSYRLVSNEQFF. As DNA, the CDR3 is TGTGCCAGCAGCTATAGGCTAGTATCAAATGAGCAGTTCTTC.

CDR3 residues: CASSYGVRDTEAFF. Here the CDR3 DNA reads TGTGCCAGCAGTTATGGGGTCAGGGACACTGAAGCTTTCTTT. The chain employs TRBV6-6 and TRBJ1-1, with D possibly matching TRBD1 (5 bases). The V and J ends lost 3 bases and 3 bases respectively, with 11 bases between them. The CDR3 length is 14 residues. CDR1 MNHNY and CDR2 SVGAGI come from the germline V gene (reference sequence).

CDR3 coding DNA: TGTGCCAGTAGCCCACAGGGGGCGCGGTATAAGGGCTACACCTTC. Amino acids: CASSPQGARYKGYTF. The genes are TRBV19 and TRBJ1-2; TRBD1 agrees at 9 bases. The CDR3 runs 15 residues. V gave up 6 bases and J gave up 8 bases; unmatched junction bases: 13. The V gene's germline CDR1 is LNHDA and CDR2 SQIVND (reference sequence).

The chain uses TRBV28 and TRBJ2-7; 9 bases are a match to TRBD1. This CDR3 region has 15 residues. CDR1 is MDHEN and CDR2 is SYDVKM in the germline V gene. With 5 bases clipped from V and 4 bases from J, the junction kept 9 bases outside the gene matches. The CDR3: CASSVWGTGKYEQYF. CDR3 bases: TGTGCCAGCAGTGTCTGGGGGACAGGGAAGTACGAGCAGTACTTC.

The rearrangement uses TRBV19 and TRBJ2-1; 7 nucleotides match TRBD1. Germline assignment: CDR1 LNHDA and CDR2 SQIVND (reference sequence). The CDR3 contains 15 residues. V shed 5 bases and J 3 bases; nucleotides not matched to a gene: 7. The CDR3 loop reads CASSPRTGVYNEQFF. The CDR3 region has the DNA TGTGCCAGTAGTCCCCGCACAGGGGTCTACAATGAGCAGTTCTTC.

V usage is TRBV5-4 and J usage is TRBJ2-3; 9 bases are a match to TRBD2. The junction had 10 bases not matched to a gene; V was cut back by 3 bases and J by 5 bases. CDR1 is SGHNT, CDR2 YYREEE, per germline (reference sequence). The CDR3 extends over 16 amino acids. The CDR3 loop reads CASSSGLAGGEDTQYF. CDR3 bases: TGTGCCAGCAGCTCGGGACTAGCCGGGGGGGAAGATACGCAGTATTTT.

The V gene is TRBV9, the J gene TRBJ2-5; D is perhaps TRBD1 (6 bases). Germline V gene data show CDR1 as SGDLS and CDR2 as YYNGEE. The CDR3 has 15 amino acids. V lost 4 bases and J 5 bases, leaving 18 bases between the germline ends. CDR3 coding DNA: TGTGCCAGCAGCACGCAACGGGACATGGGGGAGACCCAGTACTTC. This translates into CASSTQRDMGETQYF.

The sample holds a few counts of this clone. V usage is TRBV24-1 and J usage is TRBJ1-5; unclear D gene. The germline V and J ends were trimmed by 7 bases and 6 bases, with 15 bases remaining between them. The germline V gene encodes CDR1 KGHDR and CDR2 SFDVKD. CDR3 length: 14 residues. The CDR3 bases are TGTGCCACCAGCCTAGTCGTATTAGGTCAGCCCCAGCATTTT. This codes for CATSLVVLGQPQHF.